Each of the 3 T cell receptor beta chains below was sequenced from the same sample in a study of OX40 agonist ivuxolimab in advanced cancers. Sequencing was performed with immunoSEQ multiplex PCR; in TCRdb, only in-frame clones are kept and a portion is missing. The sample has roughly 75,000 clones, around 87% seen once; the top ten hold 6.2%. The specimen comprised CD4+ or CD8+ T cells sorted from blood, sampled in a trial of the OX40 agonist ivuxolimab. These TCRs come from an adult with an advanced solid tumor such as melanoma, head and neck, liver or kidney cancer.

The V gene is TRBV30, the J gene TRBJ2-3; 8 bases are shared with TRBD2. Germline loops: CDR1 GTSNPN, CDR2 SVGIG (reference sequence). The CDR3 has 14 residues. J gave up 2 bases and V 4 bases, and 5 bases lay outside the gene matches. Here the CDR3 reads CAWTSGLDTDTQYF. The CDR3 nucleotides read TGTGCCTGGACATCGGGACTAGACACAGATACGCAGTATTTT.

CDR3 nucleotides: TGTGCCAGCTGGAACAGGGGGCGGTACGAGCAGTACTTC. It translates to CASWNRGRYEQYF. This chain uses TRBV6-1 with TRBJ2-7, with 9 bases that match TRBD1. The V and J ends lost 8 bases and 4 bases, in that order; junction bases with no gene match: 6. CDR3 length: 13 amino acids. Germline V gene sequence: CDR1 MNHNS, CDR2 SASEGT.

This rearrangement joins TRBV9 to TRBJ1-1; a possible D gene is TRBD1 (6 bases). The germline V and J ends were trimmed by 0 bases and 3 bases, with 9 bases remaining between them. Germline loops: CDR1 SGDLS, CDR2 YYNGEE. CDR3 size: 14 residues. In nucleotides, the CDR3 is TGTGCCAGCAGCGTAGGTGACAGGTACACTGAAGCTTTCTTT. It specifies CASSVGDRYTEAFF.